The 6 T cell receptor beta chains below all came from one sample that was sequenced in a study of T cell changes during pregnancy in multiple sclerosis. The protocol was immunoSEQ multiplex PCR, while the TCRdb copy is restricted to in-frame clones and leaves out a portion. The table has roughly 30,000 clones, 89% seen once. Sequenced material: CD4+ T cells from peripheral blood mononuclear cells, taken in the first trimester of pregnancy. The source is a female donor in good health, enrolled as a control in a pregnancy study.

This clone was seen only once. V usage is TRBV6-8 and J usage is TRBJ2-7; 9 bases align to TRBD2. The CDR3 length is 18 residues. The V gene's germline CDR1 is MNHGY and CDR2 SAAAGT. Trimming removed 0 bases from V and 0 bases from J; junction bases left unmatched: 9. CDR3 in amino acids: CASSYSTERGVTSYEQYF. The CDR3 region has the DNA TGTGCCAGCAGTTACTCGACCGAGCGGGGGGTCACCTCCTACGAGCAGTACTTC.

J is TRBJ2-3 and V is TRBV30; TRBD2 agrees at 8 bases. The germline V gene has CDR1 GTSNPN and CDR2 SVGIG (reference sequence). The CDR3 sequence is 15 residues long. V was pared by 2 bases and J by 2 bases, with 6 bases of the junction left unmatched. For the CDR3, the DNA is TGTGCCTGGAGTCCGGGGGGGGGACACACAGATACGCAGTATTTT. Protein product: CAWSPGGGHTDTQYF. Complete variable domain (other parts from reference TRBV30 and TRBJ2-3): SQTIHQWPATLVQPVGSPLSLECTVEGTSNPNLYWYRQAAGRGLQLLFYSVGIGQISSEVPQNLSASRPQDRQFILSSKKLLLSDSGFYLCAWSPGGGHTDTQYFGPGTRLTVL.

This clone was recorded only once. The chain recombines TRBV7-2 with TRBJ2-7; 8 bases line up with TRBD2. This CDR3 region has 13 residues. The trim removed 5 bases at V and 3 bases at J, leaving 3 bases unmatched. The germline V gene encodes CDR1 SGHTA and CDR2 FQGNSA. CDR3 nucleotides: TGTGCCAGCAGCCCCGGGACTAGCTACGAGCAGTACTTC. Translating it yields CASSPGTSYEQYF.

This CDR3 is CAGGSKEQFF. CDR3 in DNA: TGTGCCGGCGGGTCCAAAGAGCAGTTCTTC. The V call is TRBV2, the J call TRBJ2-1, with D maybe TRBD2 (5 bases). This CDR3 region has 10 residues. Trimming shortened V by 11 bases and J by 10 bases, and 12 bases separated the two germline ends. The germline V gene has CDR1 SNHLY and CDR2 FYNNEI.

The chain combines TRBV5-1 with TRBJ2-1; 7 bases match TRBD1. Germline CDR1 and CDR2: SGHRS and YFSETQ. This CDR3 comprises 15 residues. The V segment lost 4 bases and the J segment 7 bases; nucleotides outside the gene matches: 11. The CDR3 nucleotides are TGCGCCAGCAGCCGTACCGTACAGGGGAATAATGAGCAGTTCTTC. Translated, it gives CASSRTVQGNNEQFF.

V is TRBV28 and J is TRBJ1-6; TRBD1 matches 8 bases. CDR3 length: 20 amino acids. Unmatched junction bases numbered 17, after V lost 2 bases and J lost 5 bases. CDR1 is MDHEN and CDR2 is SYDVKM in the germline V gene. This CDR3 reads CASSLSGGTGGNTHNSPLHF. The CDR3, as DNA: TGTGCCAGCAGTTTAAGCGGCGGGACAGGAGGCAATACACATAATTCACCCCTCCACTTT.